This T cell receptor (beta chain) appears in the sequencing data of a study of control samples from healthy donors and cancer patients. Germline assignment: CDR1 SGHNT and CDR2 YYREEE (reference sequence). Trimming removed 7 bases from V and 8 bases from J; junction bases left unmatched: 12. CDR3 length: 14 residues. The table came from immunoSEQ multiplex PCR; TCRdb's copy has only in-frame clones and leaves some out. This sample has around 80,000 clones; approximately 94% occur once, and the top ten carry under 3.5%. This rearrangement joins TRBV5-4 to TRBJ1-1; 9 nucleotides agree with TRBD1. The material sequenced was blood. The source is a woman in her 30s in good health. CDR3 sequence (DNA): TGTGCCAGCGGTTCACAGGGGGCAGGCCCCGAAGCTTTCTTT. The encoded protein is CASGSQGAGPEAFF.